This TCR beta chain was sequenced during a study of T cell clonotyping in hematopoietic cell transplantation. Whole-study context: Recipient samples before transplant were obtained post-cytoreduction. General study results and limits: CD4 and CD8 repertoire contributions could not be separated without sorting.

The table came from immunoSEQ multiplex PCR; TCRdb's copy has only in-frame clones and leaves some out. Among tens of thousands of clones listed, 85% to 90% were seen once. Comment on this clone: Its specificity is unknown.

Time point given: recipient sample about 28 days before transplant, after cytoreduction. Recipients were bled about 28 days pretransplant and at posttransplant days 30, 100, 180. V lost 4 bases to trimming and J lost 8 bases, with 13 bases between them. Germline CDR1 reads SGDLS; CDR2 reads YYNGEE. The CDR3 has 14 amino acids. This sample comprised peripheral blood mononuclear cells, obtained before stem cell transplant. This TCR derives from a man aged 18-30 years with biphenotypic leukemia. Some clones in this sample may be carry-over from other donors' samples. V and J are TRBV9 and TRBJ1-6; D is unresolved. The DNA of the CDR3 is TGTGCCAGCAGCCCGTTGGCGGTAGATTCACCCCTCCACTTT. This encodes CASSPLAVDSPLHF.